The next 23 T cell receptor beta chains were all read from a single sample in a study of T cells in localized non-small cell lung cancer. TCRdb's copy holds only in-frame clones and misses some; the assay was immunoSEQ multiplex PCR. The sample gives fewer than 35,000 clones, roughly 87% of which show up once; less than 20% is in the top ten. Sequenced here: peripheral blood mononuclear cells, sampled before any cancer treatment. These receptors came from a man aged 35 to 69 with stage III lung adenocarcinoma.

This sequence joins TRBV16 and TRBJ1-6, with D unresolved. Germline assignment: CDR1 KGHSY and CDR2 FQNENV. The V gene lost 3 bases and the J gene lost 6 bases, with 9 bases spanning the gap. The CDR3 covers 14 residues. CDR3 coding DNA: TGTGCCAGCAGCCACACAGTACTTAATTCACCCCTCCACTTT. Its protein product is CASSHTVLNSPLHF.

The V gene is TRBV2, the J gene TRBJ1-2; a possible D gene is TRBD1 (6 bases). The V gene's germline CDR1 is SNHLY and CDR2 FYNNEI. The ends were cut back, 6 bases at V and 1 base at J, with 15 bases in the middle. This CDR3 is 15 amino acids long. CDR3 coding DNA: TGTGCCAGCAGGGCAGGGGATAAGGGTAACTATGGCTACACCTTC. Protein product: CASRAGDKGNYGYTF.

Remarks on this clone: Its ends do not fully match the called genes, so a read error is possible. V gene TRBV7-2 combines with J gene TRBJ2-3; TRBD2 aligns across 9 bases. CDR3 length: 14 amino acids. Germline CDR1 and CDR2: SGHTA and FQGNSA. The CDR3 nucleotides read TGTGCCAGCAGCCTAGCGGGGAGCACAGATACGCAGTATTTT. This sequence encodes CASSLAGSTDTQYF. The full variable domain, completed using reference TRBV7-2 and TRBJ2-3, is GAGVSQSPSNKVTEKGKDVELRCDPISGHTALYWYRQSLGQGLEFLIYFQGNSAPDKSGLPSDRFSAERTGGSVSTLTIQRTQQEDSAVYLCASSLAGSTDTQYFGPGTRLTVL.

The gene calls are TRBV14 and TRBJ2-3; 9 bases map to TRBD2. This CDR3 contains 16 residues. Unmatched junction bases numbered 7, after V lost 1 base and J lost 5 bases. The germline V gene encodes CDR1 SGHDN and CDR2 FVKESK. The CDR3 region has the DNA TGTGCCAGCAGCCAAGCCGGACTAGCGTCGGGAGATACGCAGTATTTT. This codes for CASSQAGLASGDTQYF.

The chain uses TRBV5-6 and TRBJ2-7, with 8 positions matching TRBD1. Trimming cost V 4 bases and J 2 bases; bases outside gene matches: 2. The CDR3 totals 13 residues. CDR1 is SGHDT, CDR2 YYEEEE, per germline. The CDR3 DNA is TGTGCCAGCAGCGGGACAGGTCCCTACGAGCAGTACTTC. As protein: CASSGTGPYEQYF.

The chain employs TRBV21-1 and TRBJ2-3; the D call of TRBD1 is as the table states it, not checked on the DNA. TRBV21-1 is a documented pseudogene. The CDR3 totals 20 residues. The CDR3 loop reads CASSLNYENRGRPFVYTQYF. The CDR3 coding sequence is TGTGCCAGCAGCCTAAACTACGAGAACAGGGGGCGCCCGTTTGTGTATACGCAGTATTTT.

This chain joins TRBV6-6 and TRBJ1-1, with a tentative D call TRBD1 (5 bases). The CDR3 runs to 14 residues. Germline CDR1 reads MNHNY; CDR2 reads SVGAGI (reference sequence). The V and J ends lost 2 bases and 5 bases respectively, with 12 bases between them. For the CDR3, the DNA is TGTGCCAGCAGTTACCGGGGGGGGGAGACTGAAGCTTTCTTT. It is translated as CASSYRGGETEAFF.

CDR3 in DNA: TGTGCCAGCAGCTTAGGGGTTTCGTACGAGCAGTACTTC. It translates to CASSLGVSYEQYF. The chain uses TRBV7-2 and TRBJ2-7; the D is unclear. Per the germline V gene, CDR1 is SGHTA and CDR2 is FQGNSA. Trimming removed 1 base from V and 4 bases from J, with 8 bases in between. This CDR3 is 13 amino acids long.

The V call is TRBV2, the J call TRBJ1-1, with D tentatively TRBD1 (6 bases). The CDR3 loop spans 13 amino acids. V was pared by 8 bases and J by 1 base, with 11 bases between. The germline CDR1 and CDR2 sequences are SNHLY and FYNNEI. CDR3 coding DNA: TGTGCCAGCCGTTACAGGGAGAACACTGAAGCTTTCTTT. As protein: CASRYRENTEAFF. Full variable domain (rest looked up from reference TRBV2 and TRBJ1-1): EPEVTQTPSHQVTQMGQEVILRCVPISNHLYFYWYRQILGQKVEFLVSFYNNEISEKSEIFDDQFSVERPDGSNFTLKIRSTKLEDSAMYFCASRYRENTEAFFGQGTRLTVV.

The V and J genes are TRBV7-9 and TRBJ2-3, with 13 bases aligning to TRBD2. Trimming took 4 bases from V and 11 from J; bases not matched to a gene: 3. CDR3 length: 13 amino acids. The V gene's germline CDR1 is SEHNR and CDR2 FQNEAQ (reference sequence). CDR3: CASSSRTSGGQYF. As DNA, the CDR3 is TGTGCCAGCAGCTCGAGGACTAGCGGGGGGCAGTATTTT.

The chain combines TRBV10-1 with TRBJ1-2; 10 positions match TRBD1. Per germline, CDR1 WNHNN and CDR2 SYGVQD (reference sequence). The CDR3 consists of 15 residues. Trimming removed 11 bases from V and 1 base from J; junction bases left unmatched: 10. The CDR3 spells CACRDRGPLNYGYTF. DNA of the CDR3: TGCGCCTGTCGGGACAGGGGCCCCCTTAACTATGGCTACACCTTC.

This clone was observed once. CDR3 sequence: CASSVINRETDTQYF. As DNA, the CDR3 is TGTGCCAGCAGCGTAATTAACAGGGAGACAGATACGCAGTATTTT. The rearrangement uses TRBV9 and TRBJ2-3, with D possibly being TRBD1 (6 bases). Germline-derived CDR1 and CDR2 are SGDLS and YYNGEE. The CDR3 has 15 residues. With 1 base removed from V and 3 bases from J, the gap between germline ends came to 12 bases. The variable domain in full, completed from reference TRBV9 and TRBJ2-3, reads DSGVTQTPKHLITATGQRVTLRCSPRSGDLSVYWYQQSLDQGLQFLIQYYNGEERAKGNILERFSAQQFPDLHSELNLSSLELGDSALYFCASSVINRETDTQYFGPGTRLTVL.

This clone was recorded once. This rearrangement joins TRBV6-5 to TRBJ1-2; 9 nucleotides match TRBD1. V gave up 6 bases and J gave up 5 bases; unmatched junction bases: 10. CDR1 and CDR2 (germline): MNHEY, SVGAGI. The CDR3 has 15 amino acids. CDR3 bases: TGTGCCAGCAGAGGACGGAGAGGGACAGGGTATGGCTACACCTTC. Protein product: CASRGRRGTGYGYTF.

V is TRBV7-9 and J is TRBJ2-5, with D possibly matching TRBD2 (6 bases). Germline V gives CDR1 SEHNR, CDR2 FQNEAQ (reference sequence). The CDR3 spans 13 residues. V dropped 5 bases and J dropped 3 bases, with 10 bases sitting between them. CDR3 protein: CASSLGSKETQYF. Here the CDR3 DNA reads TGTGCCAGCAGCCTCGGGAGTAAAGAGACCCAGTACTTC.

The genes are TRBV4-3 and TRBJ1-6; 9 bases fit TRBD1. V dropped 3 bases and J dropped 8; count of bases not matched to a gene: 5. Germline values: CDR1 LGHNA, CDR2 YSLEER. CDR3 length: 15 amino acids. The CDR3 sequence: CASSQDRGRDSPLHF. DNA for the CDR3: TGCGCCAGCAGCCAGGACAGGGGCAGAGATTCACCCCTCCACTTT.

The CDR3 here is CASRLGQQETQYF. Written as DNA, the CDR3 is TGTGCCAGTAGATTGGGACAACAAGAGACCCAGTACTTC. V and J are TRBV19 and TRBJ2-5; maybe TRBD1 (6 bases). CDR1 and CDR2 (germline): LNHDA, SQIVND (reference sequence). Trimming took 6 bases from V and 2 from J, leaving 10 bases between them. CDR3 size: 13 residues.

CDR3 DNA: TGTGCCAGCAGCGTAGGGATGGGACAGGGACTTGAAGCTTTCTTT. Translating gives CASSVGMGQGLEAFF. The V and J genes are TRBV9 and TRBJ1-1; TRBD1 agrees at 9 bases. The V gene's germline CDR1 is SGDLS and CDR2 YYNGEE. J lost 7 bases, V lost 0 bases, and 7 bases had no gene match. The length of the CDR3 is 15 residues.

The chain links TRBV7-2 to TRBJ2-3; 14 nucleotides match TRBD2. From germline, CDR1 is SGHTA and CDR2 FQGNSA. The CDR3 consists of 16 residues. V was clipped by 3 bases and J by 1 base; unmatched bases: 0. CDR3 in DNA: TGTGCCAGCAGCTTGGGACTAGCGGGGGGCACAGATACGCAGTATTTT. Residues: CASSLGLAGGTDTQYF.

This chain joins TRBV28 and TRBJ1-2, with D possibly TRBD1 on 6 matching bases. The germline CDR1 and CDR2 sequences are MDHEN and SYDVKM. The CDR3 has 14 amino acids. V gave up 5 bases and J gave up 2 bases, with 12 bases separating them. Here the CDR3 DNA reads TGTGCCAGCAGTAACAGGGAAATAAACTATGGCTACACCTTC. Translating gives CASSNREINYGYTF.

The V call is TRBV2, the J call TRBJ1-6, with D maybe TRBD1 (6 bases). The CDR3 runs 15 residues. V lost 2 bases to trimming and J lost 11 bases, with 16 bases between them. CDR1 is SNHLY, CDR2 FYNNEI, per germline. The CDR3 loop is CASSELQGKRAPLHF. The CDR3, as DNA: TGTGCCAGCAGTGAACTACAGGGAAAACGGGCACCCCTCCACTTT.

The rearrangement links TRBV5-4 to TRBJ1-6; the D is unclear. Trimming took 1 base from V and 6 from J, leaving 8 bases between them. CDR3 length: 14 amino acids. Germline V gene data show CDR1 as SGHNT and CDR2 as YYREEE (reference sequence). The CDR3 loop is CASSLWGSNSPLHF. In nucleotides, the CDR3 is TGTGCCAGCAGCTTGTGGGGTTCTAATTCACCCCTCCACTTT.

The chain couples TRBV6-4 to TRBJ1-1, with 7 bases identical to TRBD1. Germline V gene lookup returns CDR1 MRHNA and CDR2 SNTAGT. J was trimmed by 8 bases and V by 3 bases; bases with no gene match: 6. The CDR3 covers 13 residues. CDR3 sequence reads: CASSEGTATEAFF. CDR3 DNA: TGTGCCAGCAGTGAGGGGACAGCTACAGAAGCTTTCTTT.

V is TRBV19 and J is TRBJ2-3; D might be TRBD2 (6 bases). This CDR3 contains 16 residues. CDR1 and CDR2 (germline): LNHDA, SQIVND (reference sequence). V lost 2 bases to trimming and J lost 1 base, with 13 bases between them. The CDR3 coding sequence is TGTGCCAGTAGTATACGTCTGACTAGGGGCACAGATACGCAGTATTTT. It specifies CASSIRLTRGTDTQYF.